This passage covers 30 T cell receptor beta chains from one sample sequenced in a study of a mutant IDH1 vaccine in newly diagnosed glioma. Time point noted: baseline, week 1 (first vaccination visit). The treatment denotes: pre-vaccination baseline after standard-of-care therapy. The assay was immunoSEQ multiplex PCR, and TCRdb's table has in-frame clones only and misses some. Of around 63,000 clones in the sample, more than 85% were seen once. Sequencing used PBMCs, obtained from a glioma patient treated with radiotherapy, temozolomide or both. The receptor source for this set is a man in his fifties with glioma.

The CDR3 DNA follows: TGTGCCAGCAGCTACACATACGGGACAGGGGGCGCCGAGCAGTACTTC. Residues: CASSYTYGTGGAEQYF. This chain uses TRBV7-6 with TRBJ2-7, with 12 positions matching TRBD1. Losses at the gene ends were 4 bases for V and 6 bases for J; bases not matched to a gene: 10. Germline CDR1 reads SGHVS; CDR2 reads FNYEAQ. The CDR3 length is 16 residues.

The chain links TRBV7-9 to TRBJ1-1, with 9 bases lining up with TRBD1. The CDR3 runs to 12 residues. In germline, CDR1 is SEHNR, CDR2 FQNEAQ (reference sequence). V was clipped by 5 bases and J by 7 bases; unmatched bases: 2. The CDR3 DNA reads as TGTGCCAGCAGCCGGACAGGGGTTGAAGCTTTCTTT. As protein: CASSRTGVEAFF.

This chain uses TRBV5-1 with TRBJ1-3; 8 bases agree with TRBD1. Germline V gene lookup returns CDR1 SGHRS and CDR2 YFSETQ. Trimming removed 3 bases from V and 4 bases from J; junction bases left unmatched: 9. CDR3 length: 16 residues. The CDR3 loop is CASSSDREISGNTIYF. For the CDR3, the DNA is TGCGCCAGCAGCTCGGACAGGGAGATTTCCGGAAACACCATATATTTT.

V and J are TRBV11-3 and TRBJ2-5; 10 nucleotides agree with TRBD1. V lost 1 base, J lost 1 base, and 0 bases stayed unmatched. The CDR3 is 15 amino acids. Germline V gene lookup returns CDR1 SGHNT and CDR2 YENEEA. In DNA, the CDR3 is TGTGCCAGCAGCTTAGGGACAGGGGGCCAAGAGACCCAGTACTTC. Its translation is CASSLGTGGQETQYF.

CDR3 DNA sequence: TGTGCCAGCAGCCCCGAGGCCTCGCAACCCCTCTCTGGAAACACCATATATTTT. It translates to CASSPEASQPLSGNTIYF. J is TRBJ1-3 and V is TRBV4-2; no firm D call. The CDR3 is 18 amino acids. Trimming took 4 bases from V and 0 from J, leaving 19 bases between them. The germline gives CDR1 LGHNA, CDR2 YNFKEQ.

This CDR3 is CASSLAGTGEKLFF. The CDR3 DNA is TGTGCCAGCAGCTTAGCCGGGACAGGTGAAAAACTGTTTTTT. The V and J genes are TRBV7-9 and TRBJ1-4; 8 nucleotides agree with TRBD1. CDR3 length: 14 amino acids. In germline, CDR1 is SEHNR, CDR2 FQNEAQ (reference sequence). Trimming removed 0 bases from V and 7 bases from J; junction bases left unmatched: 1.

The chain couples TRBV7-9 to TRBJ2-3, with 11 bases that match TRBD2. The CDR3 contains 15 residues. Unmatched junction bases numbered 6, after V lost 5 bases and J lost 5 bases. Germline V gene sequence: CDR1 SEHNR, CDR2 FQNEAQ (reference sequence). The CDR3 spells CASSPGLAVRDTQYF. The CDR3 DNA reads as TGTGCCAGCAGCCCGGGACTAGCGGTGCGAGATACGCAGTATTTT.

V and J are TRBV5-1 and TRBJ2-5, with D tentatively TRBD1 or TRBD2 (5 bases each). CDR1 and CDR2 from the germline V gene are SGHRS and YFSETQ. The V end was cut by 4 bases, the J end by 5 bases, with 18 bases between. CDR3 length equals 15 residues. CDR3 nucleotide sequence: TGCGCCAGCAGCGCCGAGGGCAGGGTGGCGGAGACCCAGTACTTC. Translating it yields CASSAEGRVAETQYF.

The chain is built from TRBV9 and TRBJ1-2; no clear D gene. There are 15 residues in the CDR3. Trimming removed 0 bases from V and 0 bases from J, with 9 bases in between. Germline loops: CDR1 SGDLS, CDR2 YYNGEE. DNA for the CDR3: TGTGCCAGCAGCGTAGAGGGCAGAGCTAACTATGGCTACACCTTC. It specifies CASSVEGRANYGYTF.

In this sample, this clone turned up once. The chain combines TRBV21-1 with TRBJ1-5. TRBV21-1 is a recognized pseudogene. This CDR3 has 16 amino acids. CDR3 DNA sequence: TGTGCCAGCAGGAACTCCCGACACTATAGCAATCAGCCCCAGCATTTT. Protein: CASRNSRHYSNQPQHF.

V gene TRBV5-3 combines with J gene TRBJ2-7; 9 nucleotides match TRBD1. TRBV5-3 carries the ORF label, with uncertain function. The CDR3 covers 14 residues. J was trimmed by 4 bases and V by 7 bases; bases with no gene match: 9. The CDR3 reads CARPLRDREYEQYF. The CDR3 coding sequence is TGTGCCAGACCTTTACGGGACAGGGAATACGAGCAGTACTTC.

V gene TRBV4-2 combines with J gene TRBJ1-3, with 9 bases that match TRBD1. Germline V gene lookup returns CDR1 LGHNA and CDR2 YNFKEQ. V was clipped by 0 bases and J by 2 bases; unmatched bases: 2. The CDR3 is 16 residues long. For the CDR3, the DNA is TGTGCCAGCAGCCAAGATGGGACAGGGACTGGAAACACCATATATTTT. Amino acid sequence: CASSQDGTGTGNTIYF.

DNA for the CDR3: TGTGCCAGTATTAATACCCTGAACACCGGGGAGCTGTTTTTT. It encodes CASINTLNTGELFF. This chain connects TRBV19 to TRBJ2-2; D is uncertain. Germline V gene sequence: CDR1 LNHDA, CDR2 SQIVND (reference sequence). The CDR3 totals 14 residues. The V end was cut by 7 bases, the J end by 1 base, with 10 bases between.

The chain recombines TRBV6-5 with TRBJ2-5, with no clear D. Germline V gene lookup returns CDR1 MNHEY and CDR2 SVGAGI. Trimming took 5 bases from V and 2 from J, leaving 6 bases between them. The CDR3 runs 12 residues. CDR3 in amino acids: CASSRAQETQYF. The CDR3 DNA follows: TGTGCCAGCAGTCGAGCACAAGAGACCCAGTACTTC.

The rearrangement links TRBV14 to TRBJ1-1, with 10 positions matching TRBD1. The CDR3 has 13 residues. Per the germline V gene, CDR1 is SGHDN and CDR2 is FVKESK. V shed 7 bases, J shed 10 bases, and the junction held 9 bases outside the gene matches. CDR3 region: CASTSTGTGAAFF. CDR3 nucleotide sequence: TGTGCCAGCACCTCAACGGGGACAGGGGCAGCTTTCTTT.

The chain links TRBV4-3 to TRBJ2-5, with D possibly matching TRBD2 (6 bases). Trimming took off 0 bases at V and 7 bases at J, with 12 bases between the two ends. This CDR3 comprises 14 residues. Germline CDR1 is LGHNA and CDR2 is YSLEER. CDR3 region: CASSQDHAEGTQYF. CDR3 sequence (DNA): TGCGCCAGCAGCCAAGATCACGCGGAGGGGACCCAGTACTTC.

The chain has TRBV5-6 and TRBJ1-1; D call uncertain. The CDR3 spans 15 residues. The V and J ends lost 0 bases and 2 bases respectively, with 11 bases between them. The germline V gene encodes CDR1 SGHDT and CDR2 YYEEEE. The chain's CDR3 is CASSLGASFNTEAFF. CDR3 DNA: TGTGCCAGCAGCTTGGGGGCCTCCTTTAACACTGAAGCTTTCTTT.

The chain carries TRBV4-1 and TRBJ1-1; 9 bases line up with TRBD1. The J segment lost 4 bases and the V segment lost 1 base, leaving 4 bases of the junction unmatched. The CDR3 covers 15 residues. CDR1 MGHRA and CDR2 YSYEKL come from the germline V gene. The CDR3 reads CASSQGGQGGTEAFF. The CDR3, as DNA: TGCGCCAGCAGCCAAGGGGGACAGGGAGGCACTGAAGCTTTCTTT.

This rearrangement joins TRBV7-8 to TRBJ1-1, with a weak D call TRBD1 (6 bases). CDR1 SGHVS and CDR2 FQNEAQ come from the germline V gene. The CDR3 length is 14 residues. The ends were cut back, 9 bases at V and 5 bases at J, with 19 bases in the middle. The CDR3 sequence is CASRGSPLGTEAFF. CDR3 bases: TGTGCCAGTAGGGGGTCCCCTCTGGGGACTGAAGCTTTCTTT. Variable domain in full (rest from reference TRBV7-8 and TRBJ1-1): GAGVSQSPRYKVAKRGQDVALRCDPISGHVSLFWYQQALGQGPEFLTYFQNEAQLDKSGLPSDRFFAERPEGSVSTLKIQRTQQEDSAVYLCASRGSPLGTEAFFGQGTRLTVV.

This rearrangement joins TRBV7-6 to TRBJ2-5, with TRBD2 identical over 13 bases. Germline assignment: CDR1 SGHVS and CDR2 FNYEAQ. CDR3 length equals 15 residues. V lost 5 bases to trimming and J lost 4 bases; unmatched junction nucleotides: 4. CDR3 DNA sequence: TGTGCCAGCAGCCCTGGACTAGCGGGAGTAGAGACCCAGTACTTC. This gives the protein CASSPGLAGVETQYF. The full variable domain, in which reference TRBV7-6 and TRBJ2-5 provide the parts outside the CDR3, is GAGVSQSPRYKVTKRGQDVALRCDPISGHVSLYWYRQALGQGPEFLTYFNYEAQQDKSGLPNDRFSAERPEGSISTLTIQRTEQRDSAMYRCASSPGLAGVETQYFGPGTRLLVL.

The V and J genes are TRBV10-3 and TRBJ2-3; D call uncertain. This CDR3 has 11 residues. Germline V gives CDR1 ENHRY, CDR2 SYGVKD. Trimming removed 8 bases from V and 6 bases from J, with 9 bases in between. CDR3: CAIGPGDTQYF. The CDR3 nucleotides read TGTGCCATCGGCCCCGGGGATACGCAGTATTTT.

This chain's CDR3 is CASSPTAGEKLFF. In nucleotides, the CDR3 is TGTGCCAGCTCACCAACAGCGGGTGAAAAACTGTTTTTT. The J gene is TRBJ1-4, the V gene TRBV18; D is undetermined. Deletions cut 2 bases from V and 7 bases from J, with 8 bases between. The CDR3 contains 13 residues. Looked up from germline, CDR1 is KGHSH and CDR2 is LQKENI.

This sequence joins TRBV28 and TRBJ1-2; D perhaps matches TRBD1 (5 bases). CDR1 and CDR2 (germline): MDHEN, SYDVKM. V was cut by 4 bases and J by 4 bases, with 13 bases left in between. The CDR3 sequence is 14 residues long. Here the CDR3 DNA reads TGTGCCAGCAGTTCTACAGTGGGGGGCTATGGCTACACCTTC. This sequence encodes CASSSTVGGYGYTF.

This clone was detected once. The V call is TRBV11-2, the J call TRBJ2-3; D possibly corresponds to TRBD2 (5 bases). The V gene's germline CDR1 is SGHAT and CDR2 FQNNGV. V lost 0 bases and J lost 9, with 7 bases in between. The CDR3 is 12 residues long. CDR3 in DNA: TGTGCCAGCAGCTTAGAACTAGGCACGCAGTATTTT. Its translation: CASSLELGTQYF.

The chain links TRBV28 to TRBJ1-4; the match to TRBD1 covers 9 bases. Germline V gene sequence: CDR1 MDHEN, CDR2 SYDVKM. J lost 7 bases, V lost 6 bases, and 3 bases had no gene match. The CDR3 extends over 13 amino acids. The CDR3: CASRPGQGEKLFF. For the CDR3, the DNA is TGTGCCAGCAGACCGGGACAGGGTGAAAAACTGTTTTTT.

The CDR3 reads CASSLSGGPWETQYF. CDR3 DNA: TGTGCCAGCAGCCTGAGCGGGGGGCCATGGGAGACCCAGTACTTC. The rearrangement joins TRBV27 to TRBJ2-5; 9 bases map to TRBD2. The CDR3 length is 15 residues. V trimming: 6 bases; J trimming: 5 bases; junction bases outside the gene matches: 10. The germline V gene has CDR1 MNHEY and CDR2 SMNVEV (reference sequence).

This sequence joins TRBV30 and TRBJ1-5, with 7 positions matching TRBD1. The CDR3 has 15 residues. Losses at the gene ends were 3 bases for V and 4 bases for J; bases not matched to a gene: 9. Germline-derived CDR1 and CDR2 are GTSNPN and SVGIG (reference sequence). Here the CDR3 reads CAWRAVTGMNQPQHF. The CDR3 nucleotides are TGTGCCTGGAGGGCAGTGACAGGGATGAATCAGCCCCAGCATTTT.

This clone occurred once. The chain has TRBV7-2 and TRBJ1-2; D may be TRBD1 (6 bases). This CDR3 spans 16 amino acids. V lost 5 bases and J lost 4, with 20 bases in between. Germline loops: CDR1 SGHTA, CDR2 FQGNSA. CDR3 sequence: CASSPPQGQAIYGYTF. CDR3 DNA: TGTGCCAGCAGCCCCCCTCAGGGGCAGGCGATCTATGGCTACACCTTC.

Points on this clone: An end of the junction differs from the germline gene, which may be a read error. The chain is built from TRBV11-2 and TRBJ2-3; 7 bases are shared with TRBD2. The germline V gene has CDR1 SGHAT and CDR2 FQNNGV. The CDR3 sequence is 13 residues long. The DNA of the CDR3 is TGTGCCAGCAGCCCCCGAGAGCTAGCGGCCTTGCATTTT. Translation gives CASSPRELAALHF.

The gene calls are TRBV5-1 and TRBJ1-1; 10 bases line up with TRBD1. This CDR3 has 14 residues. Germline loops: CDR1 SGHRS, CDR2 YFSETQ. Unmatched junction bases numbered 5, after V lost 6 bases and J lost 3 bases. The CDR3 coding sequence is TGCGCCAGCAATCTGGGACAGGGGTACACTGAAGCTTTCTTT. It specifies CASNLGQGYTEAFF.